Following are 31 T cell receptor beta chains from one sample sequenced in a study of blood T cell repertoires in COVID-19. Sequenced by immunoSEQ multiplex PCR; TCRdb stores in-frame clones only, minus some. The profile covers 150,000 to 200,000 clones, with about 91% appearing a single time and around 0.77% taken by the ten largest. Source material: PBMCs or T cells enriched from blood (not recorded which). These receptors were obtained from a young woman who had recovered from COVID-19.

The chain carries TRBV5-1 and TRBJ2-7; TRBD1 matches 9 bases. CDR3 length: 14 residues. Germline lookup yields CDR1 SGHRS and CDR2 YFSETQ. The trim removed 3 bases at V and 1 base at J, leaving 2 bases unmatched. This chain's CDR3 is CASSSGQGSYEQYF. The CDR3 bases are TGCGCCAGCAGCTCAGGACAGGGGTCCTACGAGCAGTACTTC.

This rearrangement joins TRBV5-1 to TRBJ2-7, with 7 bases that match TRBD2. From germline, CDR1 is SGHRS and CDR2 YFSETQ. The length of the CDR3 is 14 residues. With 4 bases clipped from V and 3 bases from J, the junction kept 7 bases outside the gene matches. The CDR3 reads CASSAAAGDYEQYF. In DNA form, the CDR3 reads TGCGCCAGCAGCGCGGCGGCGGGAGACTACGAGCAGTACTTC.

This chain's CDR3 is CAWRDPGQNTGELFF. DNA of the CDR3: TGTGCCTGGAGAGATCCGGGACAAAACACCGGGGAGCTGTTTTTT. The rearrangement uses TRBV30 and TRBJ2-2; tentative D call: TRBD1 (6 bases). The germline V gene encodes CDR1 GTSNPN and CDR2 SVGIG (reference sequence). The CDR3 extends over 15 amino acids. With 3 bases removed from V and 2 bases from J, the gap between germline ends came to 13 bases.

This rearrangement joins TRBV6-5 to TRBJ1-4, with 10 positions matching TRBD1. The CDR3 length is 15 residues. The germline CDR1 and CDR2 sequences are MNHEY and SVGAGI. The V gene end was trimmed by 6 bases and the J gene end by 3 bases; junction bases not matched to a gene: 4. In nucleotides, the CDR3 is TGTGCCAGCAGAAGAGGGACAGGGGCTAATGAAAAACTGTTTTTT. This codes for CASRRGTGANEKLFF.

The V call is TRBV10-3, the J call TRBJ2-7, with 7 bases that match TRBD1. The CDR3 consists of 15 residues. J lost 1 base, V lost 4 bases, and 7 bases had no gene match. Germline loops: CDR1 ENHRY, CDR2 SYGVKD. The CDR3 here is CAISATGTASYEQYF. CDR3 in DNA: TGTGCCATCAGTGCTACCGGGACAGCATCCTACGAGCAGTACTTC.

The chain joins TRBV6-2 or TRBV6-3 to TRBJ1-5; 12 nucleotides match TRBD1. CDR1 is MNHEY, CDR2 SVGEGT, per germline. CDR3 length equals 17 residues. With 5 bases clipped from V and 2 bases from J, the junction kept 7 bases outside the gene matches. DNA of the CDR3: TGTGCCAGCAGTACCCGGGACAGGGGGCTCGGCAATCAGCCCCAGCATTTT. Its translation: CASSTRDRGLGNQPQHF.

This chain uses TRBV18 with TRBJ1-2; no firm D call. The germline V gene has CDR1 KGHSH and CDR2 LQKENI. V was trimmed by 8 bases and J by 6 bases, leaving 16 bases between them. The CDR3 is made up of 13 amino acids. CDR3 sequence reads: CASRVGSGDGYTF. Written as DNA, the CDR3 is TGTGCCAGCCGGGTAGGATCGGGAGATGGCTACACCTTC.

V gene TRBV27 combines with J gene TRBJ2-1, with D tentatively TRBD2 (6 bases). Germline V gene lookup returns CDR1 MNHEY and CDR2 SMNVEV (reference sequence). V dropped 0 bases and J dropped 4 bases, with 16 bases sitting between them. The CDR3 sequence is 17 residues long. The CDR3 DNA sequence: TGTGCCAGCAGTTTATCGGCGCCCTTAGGAGGGTACAATGAGCAGTTCTTC. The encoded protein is CASSLSAPLGGYNEQFF.

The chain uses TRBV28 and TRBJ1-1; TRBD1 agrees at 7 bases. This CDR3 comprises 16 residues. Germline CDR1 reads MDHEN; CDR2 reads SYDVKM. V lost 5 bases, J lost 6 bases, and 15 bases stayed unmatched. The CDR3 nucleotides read TGTGCCAGCAGTGACCGGGACAGCCGAAGGGGAGCTGAAGCTTTCTTT. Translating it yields CASSDRDSRRGAEAFF.

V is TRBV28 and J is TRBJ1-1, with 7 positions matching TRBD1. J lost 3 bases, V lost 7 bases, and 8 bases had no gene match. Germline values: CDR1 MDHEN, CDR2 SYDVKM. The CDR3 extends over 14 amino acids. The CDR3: CASTTGQGDTEAFF. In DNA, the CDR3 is TGTGCCAGCACGACGGGGCAGGGGGACACTGAAGCTTTCTTT.

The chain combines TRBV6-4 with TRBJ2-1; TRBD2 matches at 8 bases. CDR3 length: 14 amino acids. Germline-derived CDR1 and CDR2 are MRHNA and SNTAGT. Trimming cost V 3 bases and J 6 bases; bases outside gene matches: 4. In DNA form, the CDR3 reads TGTGCCAGCAGTGAACGGGAGGGGAGCAATGAGCAGTTCTTC. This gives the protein CASSEREGSNEQFF.

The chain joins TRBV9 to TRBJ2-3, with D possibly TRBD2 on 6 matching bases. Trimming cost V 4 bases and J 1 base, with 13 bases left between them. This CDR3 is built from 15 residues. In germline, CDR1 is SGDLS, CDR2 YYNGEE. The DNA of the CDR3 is TGTGCCAGCAGCCACGGAGGGAAAGGCACAGATACGCAGTATTTT. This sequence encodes CASSHGGKGTDTQYF.

The CDR3 is CASSWTGGLNTEAFF. As DNA, the CDR3 is TGTGCCAGCAGCTGGACAGGGGGCTTGAACACTGAAGCTTTCTTT. The chain employs TRBV27 and TRBJ1-1; 11 bases match TRBD1. This CDR3 has 15 amino acids. The trim removed 6 bases at V and 0 bases at J, leaving 3 bases unmatched. Germline-derived CDR1 and CDR2 are MNHEY and SMNVEV (reference sequence).

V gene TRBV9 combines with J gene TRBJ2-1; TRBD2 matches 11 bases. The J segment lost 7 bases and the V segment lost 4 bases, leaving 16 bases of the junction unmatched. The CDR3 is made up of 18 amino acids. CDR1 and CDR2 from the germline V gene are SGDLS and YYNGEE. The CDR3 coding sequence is TGTGCCAGCAGCCCGCGAGGGATAGCGGGAGGGCCAGGAAATGAGCAGTTCTTC. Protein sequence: CASSPRGIAGGPGNEQFF.

The CDR3 region has the DNA TGTGCCAGCAGCCCACAGGCGGGGAAGCAGTTCTTC. Amino acids: CASSPQAGKQFF. The J gene is TRBJ2-1, the V gene TRBV5-4; tentatively, D is TRBD2 (6 bases). Looked up from germline, CDR1 is SGHNT and CDR2 is YYREEE (reference sequence). Trimming cost V 4 bases and J 11 bases, with 13 bases left between them. CDR3 length equals 12 residues.

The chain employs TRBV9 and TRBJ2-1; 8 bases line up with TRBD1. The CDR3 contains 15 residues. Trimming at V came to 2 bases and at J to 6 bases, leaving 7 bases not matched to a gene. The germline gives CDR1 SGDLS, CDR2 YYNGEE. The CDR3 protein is CASSVDRGRANEQFF. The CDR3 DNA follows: TGTGCCAGCAGCGTCGACAGGGGCCGGGCCAATGAGCAGTTCTTC.

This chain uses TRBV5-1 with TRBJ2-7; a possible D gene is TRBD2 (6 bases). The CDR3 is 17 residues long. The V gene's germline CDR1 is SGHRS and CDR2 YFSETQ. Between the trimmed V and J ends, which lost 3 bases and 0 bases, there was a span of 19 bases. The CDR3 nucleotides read TGCGCCAGCAGCTGGGACTCTGGTGGCATTACCTCCTACGAGCAGTACTTC. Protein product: CASSWDSGGITSYEQYF.

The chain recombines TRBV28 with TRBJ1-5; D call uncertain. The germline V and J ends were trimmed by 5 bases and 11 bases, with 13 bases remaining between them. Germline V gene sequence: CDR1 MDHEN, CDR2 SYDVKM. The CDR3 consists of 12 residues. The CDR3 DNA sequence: TGTGCCAGCAGTCGACGAAACGGGGCCCAGCATTTT. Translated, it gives CASSRRNGAQHF.

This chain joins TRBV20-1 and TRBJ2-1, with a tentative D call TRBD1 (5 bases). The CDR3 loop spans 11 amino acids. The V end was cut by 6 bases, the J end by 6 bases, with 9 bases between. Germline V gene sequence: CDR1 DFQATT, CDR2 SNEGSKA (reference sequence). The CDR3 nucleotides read TGCAGTGCAGGGGTCCCCAATGAGCAGTTCTTC. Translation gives CSAGVPNEQFF.

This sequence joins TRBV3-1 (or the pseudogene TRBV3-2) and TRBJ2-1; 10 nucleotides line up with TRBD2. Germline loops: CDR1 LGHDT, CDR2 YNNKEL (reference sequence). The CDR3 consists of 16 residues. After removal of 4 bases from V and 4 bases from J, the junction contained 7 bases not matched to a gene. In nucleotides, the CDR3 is TGTGCCAGCAGCCTCTACCGGACTAGCGGATACAATGAGCAGTTCTTC. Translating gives CASSLYRTSGYNEQFF.

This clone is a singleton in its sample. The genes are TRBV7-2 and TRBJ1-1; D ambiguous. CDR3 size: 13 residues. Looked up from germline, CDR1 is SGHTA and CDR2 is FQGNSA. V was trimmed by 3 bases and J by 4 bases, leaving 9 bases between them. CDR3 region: CASSFEGATEAFF. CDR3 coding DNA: TGTGCCAGCAGCTTCGAGGGCGCCACTGAAGCTTTCTTT.

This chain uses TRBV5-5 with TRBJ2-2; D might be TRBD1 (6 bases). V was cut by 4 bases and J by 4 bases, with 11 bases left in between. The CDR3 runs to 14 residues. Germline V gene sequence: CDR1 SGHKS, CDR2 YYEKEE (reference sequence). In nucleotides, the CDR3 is TGTGCCAGCAGCCGACCGGACAGCACCGGGGAGCTGTTTTTT. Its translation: CASSRPDSTGELFF.

As DNA, the CDR3 is TGTGCCAGGGAGTTACGCTACGAGCAGTACTTC. As protein: CARELRYEQYF. V gene TRBV21-1 combines with J gene TRBJ2-7; the table's D call TRBD2 went unverified against the DNA. TRBV21-1 is classified as a pseudogene. This CDR3 contains 11 residues.

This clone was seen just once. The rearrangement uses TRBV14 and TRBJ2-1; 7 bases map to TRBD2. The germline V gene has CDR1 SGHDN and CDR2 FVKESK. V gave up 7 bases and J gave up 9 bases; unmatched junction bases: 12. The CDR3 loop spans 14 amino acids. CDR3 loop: CASTPGTIGGEQFF. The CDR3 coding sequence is TGTGCCAGCACCCCCGGGACTATAGGCGGTGAGCAGTTCTTC.

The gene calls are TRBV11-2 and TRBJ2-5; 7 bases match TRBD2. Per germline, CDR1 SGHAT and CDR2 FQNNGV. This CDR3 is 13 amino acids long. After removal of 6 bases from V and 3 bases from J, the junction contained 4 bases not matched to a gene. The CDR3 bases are TGTGCCAGCAGTCGGGGGGAAAAAGAGACCCAGTACTTC. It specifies CASSRGEKETQYF. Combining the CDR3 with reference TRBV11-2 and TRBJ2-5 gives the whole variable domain EAGVAQSPRYKIIEKRQSVAFWCNPISGHATLYWYQQILGQGPKLLIQFQNNGVVDDSQLPKDRFSAERLKGVDSTLKIQPAKLEDSAVYLCASSRGEKETQYFGPGTRLLVL.

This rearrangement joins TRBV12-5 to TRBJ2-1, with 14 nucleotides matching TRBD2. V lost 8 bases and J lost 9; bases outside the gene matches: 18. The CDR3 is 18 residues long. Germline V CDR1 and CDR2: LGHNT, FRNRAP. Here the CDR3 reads CASPSTKGTSGRLGEQFF. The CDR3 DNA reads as TGTGCTAGTCCATCCACCAAAGGGACTAGCGGGAGACTGGGTGAGCAGTTCTTC.

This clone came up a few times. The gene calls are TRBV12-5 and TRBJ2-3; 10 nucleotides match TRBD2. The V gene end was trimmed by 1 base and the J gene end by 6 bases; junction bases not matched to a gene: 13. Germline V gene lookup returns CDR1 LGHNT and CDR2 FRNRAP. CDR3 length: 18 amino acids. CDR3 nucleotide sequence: TGTGCTAGTGGTTTGGGACCAGGGCCTAGCGGGAGAGATGATACGCAGTATTTT. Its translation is CASGLGPGPSGRDDTQYF.

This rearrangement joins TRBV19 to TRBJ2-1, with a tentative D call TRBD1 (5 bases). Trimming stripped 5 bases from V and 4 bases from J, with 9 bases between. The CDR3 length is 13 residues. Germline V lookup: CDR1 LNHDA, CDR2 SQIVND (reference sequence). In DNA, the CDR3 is TGTGCCAGTAGTGCGGACAATTACAATGAGCAGTTCTTC. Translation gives CASSADNYNEQFF.

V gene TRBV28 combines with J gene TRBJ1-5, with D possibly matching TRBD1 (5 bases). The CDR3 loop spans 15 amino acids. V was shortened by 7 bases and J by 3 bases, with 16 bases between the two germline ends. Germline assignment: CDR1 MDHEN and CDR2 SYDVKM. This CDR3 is CASNFVARVNQPQHF. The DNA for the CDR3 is TGTGCCAGCAACTTTGTGGCCAGGGTCAATCAGCCCCAGCATTTT.

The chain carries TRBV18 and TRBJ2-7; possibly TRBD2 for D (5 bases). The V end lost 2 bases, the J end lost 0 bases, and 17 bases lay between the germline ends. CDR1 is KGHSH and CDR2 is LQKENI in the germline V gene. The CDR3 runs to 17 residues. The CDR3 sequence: CASSPETLTRNSYEQYF. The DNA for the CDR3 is TGTGCCAGCTCACCAGAGACCCTTACTAGAAACTCCTACGAGCAGTACTTC.

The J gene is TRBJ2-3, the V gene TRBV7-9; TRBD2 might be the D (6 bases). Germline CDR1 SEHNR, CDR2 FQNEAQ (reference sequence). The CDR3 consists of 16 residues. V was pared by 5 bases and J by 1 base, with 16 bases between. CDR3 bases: TGTGCCAGCAGCCCCAAGGGCGGGATTGGCACAGATACGCAGTATTTT. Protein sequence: CASSPKGGIGTDTQYF.